The present T cell receptor beta chain was sequenced within a study of T cell repertoires in cytomegalovirus infection. Overall study: CMV infection together with matching HLA type was indicated by public TCR beta signatures.

Overall study findings and caveats: Ex vivo responses were dominated by HLA-C-restricted CMV-specific TCR beta clonotypes.

In this sample, this clonotype turned up a few times. Its antigen remains unidentified. Germline V lookup: CDR1 DFQATT, CDR2 SNEGSKA (reference sequence). CDR3 size: 15 residues. V lost 0 bases and J lost 9, with 18 bases in between. MiXCR, run by TCRdb on the reads, gives a single entry per CDR3 protein. The repertoire holds hundreds of thousands of distinct CDR3 sequences, with 30% to 35% as singletons. The sequencing here drew on cultured PBMCs, taken from culture after CMV antigen stimulation. The chain employs TRBV20-1 and TRBJ2-1, with D perhaps given as TRBD1 or TRBD2 (6 bases each). This TCR came from a human donor in good health (CMV status not recorded). Some clones in this sample may be carry-over from other donors' samples. CDR3 protein: CSARDNLGLQGEQFF. Written as DNA, the CDR3 is TGCAGTGCTAGAGACAATCTAGGACTACAGGGTGAGCAGTTCTTC.